This TCR beta chain was captured in a study of blood T cell repertoires in COVID-19. Study details: Sites in the United States, Italy and Spain provided acute and convalescent COVID-19 samples. In each case, the material was cDNA or gDNA derived from T cells, B-cell-depleted T cells, or PBMCs.

Original data processing: Reference gene primer amplification yielded estimated nucleated cell counts. Clones were sequenced by immunoSEQ multiplex PCR, and TCRdb holds only the in-frame ones, with some missing. From that table come the V and J calls and clone size; the DNA was used to work out D and trimming. The sample carries 130,000 to 150,000 clones, approximately 84% recorded once. This CDR3 is 19 amino acids long. From germline, CDR1 is LNHNV and CDR2 YYDKDF (reference sequence). Trimming took 0 bases from V and 3 from J; bases not matched to a gene: 6. This chain links TRBV15 with TRBJ2-2; 14 nucleotides match TRBD2. Sequences were obtained from peripheral blood. The clonotype originates from a woman aged 55-75 years with acute or convalescent COVID-19. Written as DNA, the CDR3 is TGTGCCACCAGCAGAGAGGGGACTAGCGGGAGAAGGTACACCGGGGAGCTGTTTTTT. Protein: CATSREGTSGRRYTGELFF.